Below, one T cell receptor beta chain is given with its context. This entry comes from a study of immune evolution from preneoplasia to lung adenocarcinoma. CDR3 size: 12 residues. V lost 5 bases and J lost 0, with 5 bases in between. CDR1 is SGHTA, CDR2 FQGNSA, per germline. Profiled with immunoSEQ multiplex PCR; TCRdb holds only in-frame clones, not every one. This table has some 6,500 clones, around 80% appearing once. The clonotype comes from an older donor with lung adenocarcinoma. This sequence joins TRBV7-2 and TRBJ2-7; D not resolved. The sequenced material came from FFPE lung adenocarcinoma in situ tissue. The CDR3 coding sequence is TGTGCCAGCAGCGCCAGCTCCTACGAGCAGTACTTC. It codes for CASSASSYEQYF.